This T cell receptor (beta chain) comes out of a study of shared clonotypes between healthy human individuals. Study context: In total, the donors were two women and a few men aged 18 to 49. General observations from the study: Only blood was sampled; tissue repertoires likely differ.

In the naive CD8 group, cells lacked CD45RO and were positively selected for CCR7, so terminally differentiated effector memory CD45RA+ cells were left out. All donors were healthy HIV-negative adults lacking recent acute infections or vaccinations. Only Caucasian adults living in Nashville, Tennessee made up the donor group. To note about this clone: The antigen is undetermined.

CDR3 length: 16 amino acids. V lost 4 bases and J lost 3, with 15 bases in between. Germline V lookup: CDR1 MGHRA, CDR2 YSYEKL. Here immunoSEQ multiplex PCR was the method, and the copy in TCRdb shows in-frame clones only, minus some. The sample carries millions of clones, roughly 91% recorded once. This rearrangement joins TRBV4-1 to TRBJ1-4; D is unclear. The specimen sequenced was naive CD8+ T cells from PBMCs. The origin of this receptor is a man aged 18 to 30 in good health. Some clones in this sample may be carry-over from other donors' samples. The CDR3 sequence: CASSPVEGPANEKLFF. CDR3 nucleotide sequence: TGCGCCAGCAGCCCTGTGGAAGGGCCCGCTAATGAAAAACTGTTTTTT.